This is a list of T cell receptor beta chains from one sample in a study of response to subunit inactivated influenza vaccine. TCRdb processed the RT-PCR reads anew with MiXCR; each CDR3 protein has one entry. The data hold a few hundred thousand distinct CDR3 sequences, with 14% observed a single time. Sequencing was performed on PBMCs from blood, taken approximately 13 days after vaccination. The receptor set was obtained from a man aged 50 to 59 who received an inactivated influenza vaccine. Both conserved end residues are part of each CDR3. The order of the fields is J gene, clone size, V gene, D gene, CDR3 DNA, CDR3 protein. The D gene is left open where the match is weak. The listing skips clone size in some rows; elsewhere it reads once, few, many or a size class.

>TRBJ1-3|-|TRBV5-1|-
TGCGCCAGCAGCGCGACAGGAACGAGCTCTGGAAACACCATATATTTT
CASSATGTSSGNTIYF
>TRBJ2-5|few|TRBV9|-
TGTGCCAGCAGCGTAGCTGTAGGGCAGGAAGAGACCCAGTACTTC
CASSVAVGQEETQYF
>TRBJ1-3|few|TRBV12-3/TRBV12-4|-
TGTGCCAGCAGTTTTGGGTCCGGTGCTGGAAACACCATATATTTT
CASSFGSGAGNTIYF
>TRBJ2-2|few|TRBV27|TRBD2
TGTGCCAGCAGTTTTTTGCGGGAGGGCGGGGAGCTGTTTTTT
CASSFLREGGELFF
>TRBJ1-1|-|TRBV12-3/TRBV12-4|-
TGTGCCAGCAGGCACAGGAGAGGAACACGAAACACTGAAGCTTTCTTT
CASRHRRGTRNTEAFF
>TRBJ2-7|-|TRBV5-1|TRBD1
TGCGCCAGCAGCTCCCGGGACAGGGGCGTCTACGAGCAGTACTTC
CASSSRDRGVYEQYF
>TRBJ2-3|-|TRBV9|TRBD2
TGTGCCAGCACCATACAAGGACTAGCGGGAGCAGATACGCAGTATTTT
CASTIQGLAGADTQYF
>TRBJ1-2|many|TRBV5-1|-
TGCGCCAGCAGCTTGGCCAATACAGGTTACTATGGCTACACCTTC
CASSLANTGYYGYTF
>TRBJ2-7|few|TRBV12-3/TRBV12-4|-
TGTGCCAGCAGTCGGAGGGTTTCCTACGAGCAGTACTTC
CASSRRVSYEQYF
>TRBJ2-2|many|TRBV10-2|TRBD2
TGCGCCAGCAGTGAGTCAGCGGGGGGAAGCACCGGGGAGCTGTTTTTT
CASSESAGGSTGELFF
>TRBJ2-7|-|TRBV29-1|-
TGCAGCGCGAAAAATGGGGCAGGCCCCTACGAGCAGTACTTC
CSAKNGAGPYEQYF
>TRBJ2-2|few|TRBV12-3/TRBV12-4|TRBD2
TGTGCCAGCAGTTCCGGACTAGCGGAAACTACCGGGGAGCTGTTTTTT
CASSSGLAETTGELFF
>TRBJ2-2|-|TRBV20-1|TRBD1
TGCGGGGGACAGAGAAACACCGGGGAGCTGTTTTTT
CGGQRNTGELFF
>TRBJ2-7|-|TRBV6-2/TRBV6-3|-
TGTGCCAGCAGTGAACCTCGCGAGCAGTACTTC
CASSEPREQYF
>TRBJ1-2|-|TRBV24-1|TRBD1
TGTGCCACCAGCCGGACAGGGGGGGAGAATGGCTACACCTTC
CATSRTGGENGYTF